What follows are 29 T cell receptor beta chains derived from one specimen sequenced in a study of T cells in Graves' hyperthyroidism and ophthalmopathy (dated by TCRdb to between 2017 and 2020). The method was multiplex PCR. Sequencer: Illumina HiSeq 2000. The TCR beta CDR3 regions were amplified from the RNA transcripts. The TCR CDR3 was subjected to a first round of RT-PCR using the HTBI primer set and the Qiagen OneStep RT-PCR kit. The public reads were run again by TCRdb, first through fastp at Q25 and then through MiXCR, and only productive beta chains were kept. One record per CDR3 amino acid sequence lists the most common genes and DNA. The sample data list around 340,000 distinct CDR3 sequences, and about a sixth of these were observed just once. Together, the top ten hold approximately 30% of the sample. Sequencing input: blood. These receptors originate from a woman aged 25 to 39 with Graves' hyperthyroidism that later progressed to Graves' ophthalmopathy.

The sample holds one count of this clonotype. The V gene is TRBV2, the J gene TRBJ2-3; the D gene is possibly TRBD2 (5 bases). This CDR3 is 19 amino acids long. V was shortened by 2 bases and J by 0 bases, with 21 bases between the two germline ends. Germline CDR1 is SNHLY and CDR2 is FYNNEI. The CDR3 here is CASSEYPSLMSGSTDTQYF. In DNA, the CDR3 is TGTGCCAGCAGTGAATACCCAAGCTTGATGAGCGGTAGCACAGATACGCAGTATTTT.

In its sample, this clonotype was seen many times. The V call is TRBV6-1, the J call TRBJ1-5, with D unclear. Looked up from germline, CDR1 is MNHNS and CDR2 is SASEGT. The CDR3 loop spans 13 amino acids. Trimming removed 3 bases at V and 6 bases at J, with 9 bases between. DNA of the CDR3: TGTGCCAGCAGTGAGGCGATGGTTCAGCCCCAGCATTTT. Residues: CASSEAMVQPQHF.

V usage is TRBV12-3 or TRBV12-4 and J usage is TRBJ2-1; D possibly uses TRBD1 or TRBD2 (6 bases each). The length of the CDR3 is 13 residues. The V end lost 0 bases, the J end lost 8 bases, and 8 bases lay between the germline ends. CDR3 protein: CASSLAGGHEQFF. The DNA for the CDR3 is TGTGCCAGCAGTTTAGCGGGGGGCCATGAGCAGTTCTTC.

This clonotype was recorded at least ten times. The rearrangement uses TRBV2 and TRBJ1-2; TRBD1 might be the D (6 bases). In germline, CDR1 is SNHLY, CDR2 FYNNEI. Trimming took 3 bases from V and 4 from J, leaving 12 bases between them. The CDR3 has 14 residues. In DNA form, the CDR3 reads TGTGCCAGCAGTGATCAGGGGTTTGGCTATGGCTACACCTTC. This gives the protein CASSDQGFGYGYTF.

The sample holds many counts of this clonotype. The rearrangement links TRBV27 to TRBJ2-1; no clear D gene. The CDR3 is 13 residues long. Germline assignment: CDR1 MNHEY and CDR2 SMNVEV (reference sequence). Trimming removed 0 bases from V and 7 bases from J, with 7 bases in between. The CDR3 coding sequence is TGTGCCAGCAGTTTATCGGTTAGGAATGAGCAGTTCTTC. The encoded protein is CASSLSVRNEQFF.

This clonotype was seen many times. The V and J genes are TRBV12-3 or TRBV12-4 and TRBJ1-6; 7 nucleotides align to TRBD1. J was trimmed by 0 bases and V by 5 bases; bases with no gene match: 10. There are 18 residues in the CDR3. The CDR3 protein is CASSRFGTASSYNSPLHF. DNA for the CDR3: TGTGCCAGCAGTAGATTCGGGACAGCGAGCTCCTATAATTCACCCCTCCACTTT.

On this clonotype: A much larger clone lies one base from this, so it may be a read error. The chain uses TRBV27 and TRBJ2-2; D gene ambiguous. The CDR3 totals 14 residues. Germline-derived CDR1 and CDR2 are MNHEY and SMNVEV (reference sequence). Trimming took off 6 bases at V and 4 bases at J, with 12 bases between the two ends. The CDR3 protein is CASRKGRLTGELFF. In DNA, the CDR3 is TGTGCCAGCAGAAAGGGCAGGCTCACCGGGGAGCTGTTTTTT.

This clonotype was picked up many times. The chain links TRBV11-2 to TRBJ2-5, with D maybe TRBD1 (5 bases). Trimming took off 3 bases at V and 0 bases at J, with 8 bases between the two ends. Per the germline V gene, CDR1 is SGHAT and CDR2 is FQNNGV. The CDR3 has 14 residues. The CDR3 DNA reads TGTGCCAGCAGCTTGGCAGGGTACCAAGAGACCCAGTACTTC. It is translated as CASSLAGYQETQYF.

A word on this clonotype: A much larger clone sits a single nucleotide away, making a read error possible. The gene calls are TRBV11-2 and TRBJ1-2; 9 bases match TRBD1. The germline V gene has CDR1 SGHAT and CDR2 FQNNGV. The CDR3 has 15 amino acids. The CDR3 spells CASSLEQGAFYGCTF. CDR3 nucleotides: TGTGCCAGCAGCTTAGAACAGGGGGCTTTCTATGGCTGCACCTTC.

This clonotype came up many times. The rearrangement uses TRBV6-1 and TRBJ1-2; TRBD1 might be the D (6 bases). The CDR3 totals 12 residues. Germline CDR1 is MNHNS and CDR2 is SASEGT. V lost 6 bases and J lost 5, with 10 bases in between. The CDR3 spells CASSHRVYGYTF. The CDR3 DNA sequence: TGTGCCAGCAGCCACAGGGTTTATGGCTACACCTTC.

This clonotype was counted a few times. This chain uses TRBV30 with TRBJ2-6; D ambiguous. CDR1 is GTSNPN, CDR2 SVGIG, per germline (reference sequence). CDR3 length: 14 amino acids. V gave up 2 bases and J gave up 0 bases, with 5 bases separating them. The CDR3: CAWSRFSGANVLTF. For the CDR3, the DNA is TGTGCCTGGAGTAGGTTCTCTGGGGCCAACGTCCTGACTTTC. Full variable domain (remainder filled in from reference TRBV30 and TRBJ2-6): SQTIHQWPATLVQPVGSPLSLECTVEGTSNPNLYWYRQAAGRGLQLLFYSVGIGQISSEVPQNLSASRPQDRQFILSSKKLLLSDSGFYLCAWSRFSGANVLTFGAGSRLTVL.

This clonotype was counted a few times. J is TRBJ2-3 and V is TRBV4-1, with D maybe TRBD2 (5 bases). Germline V CDR1 and CDR2: MGHRA, YSYEKL. This CDR3 is 14 amino acids long. V gave up 5 bases and J gave up 2 bases, with 11 bases separating them. The CDR3 region has the DNA TGCGCCAGCAGCTGGACTTCCTACACAGATACGCAGTATTTT. Translating it yields CASSWTSYTDTQYF.

There are a few counts of this clonotype. V usage is TRBV6-1 and J usage is TRBJ2-6; unclear D gene. The germline V and J ends were trimmed by 6 bases and 0 bases, with 9 bases remaining between them. CDR3 length: 15 amino acids. CDR1 and CDR2 from the germline V gene are MNHNS and SASEGT. The CDR3 region has the DNA TGTGCCAGCAGCCTGGACCCCTCTGGGGCCAACGTCCTGACTTTC. This sequence encodes CASSLDPSGANVLTF.

The table lists this clonotype with many counts. The chain employs TRBV3-1 and TRBJ1-2; possibly TRBD1 for D (6 bases). Germline CDR1 LGHDT, CDR2 YNNKEL (reference sequence). With 4 bases removed from V and 1 base from J, the gap between germline ends came to 10 bases. The CDR3 contains 14 residues. In nucleotides, the CDR3 is TGTGCCAGCAGCCTTCAACAGGGTAACTATGGCTACACCTTC. Encoded protein: CASSLQQGNYGYTF.

This clonotype was detected many times. This sequence joins TRBV30 and TRBJ2-1, with a possible D match to TRBD1 (6 bases). This CDR3 contains 13 residues. The germline V gene encodes CDR1 GTSNPN and CDR2 SVGIG (reference sequence). Trimming cost V 4 bases and J 3 bases, with 10 bases left between them. CDR3 amino acids: CAWTRGGYNEQFF. CDR3 bases: TGTGCCTGGACCAGGGGCGGCTACAATGAGCAGTTCTTC.

Many counts were recorded for this clonotype. This chain uses TRBV30 with TRBJ2-1; 8 positions agree with TRBD2. V lost 0 bases to trimming and J lost 7 bases; unmatched junction nucleotides: 8. From germline, CDR1 is GTSNPN and CDR2 SVGIG (reference sequence). CDR3 length equals 15 residues. The CDR3 coding sequence is TGTGCCTGGAGTGTAGCTAGCGGGTATTTTAATGAGCAGTTCTTC. Protein: CAWSVASGYFNEQFF.

The chain joins TRBV7-9 to TRBJ2-6, with TRBD2 as a possible D gene (5 bases). The CDR3 contains 18 residues. Germline lookup yields CDR1 SEHNR and CDR2 FQNEAQ (reference sequence). Trimming took 6 bases from V and 2 from J, leaving 20 bases between them. The CDR3 coding sequence is TGTGCCAGCAGACACGCGAGGGTGGAGGCCCCTGGGGCCAACGTCCTGACTTTC. Its translation: CASRHARVEAPGANVLTF. Filled out from reference TRBV7-9 and TRBJ2-6, the complete variable domain reads DTGVSQNPRHKITKRGQNVTFRCDPISEHNRLYWYRQTLGQGPEFLTYFQNEAQLEKSRLLSDRFSAERPKGSFSTLEIQRTEQGDSAMYLCASRHARVEAPGANVLTFGAGSRLTVL.

This chain links TRBV6-1 with TRBJ1-4; tentatively, D is TRBD1 (5 bases). Germline V gene sequence: CDR1 MNHNS, CDR2 SASEGT. Trimming removed 2 bases at V and 11 bases at J, with 24 bases between. The CDR3 runs 17 residues. The CDR3 reads CASSEIPIAAKEGKLFF. CDR3 DNA: TGTGCCAGCAGTGAAATCCCTATTGCAGCCAAAGAGGGGAAACTGTTTTTT.

This clonotype occurred many times. The chain links TRBV5-1 to TRBJ1-1, with D maybe TRBD1 (5 bases). From germline, CDR1 is SGHRS and CDR2 YFSETQ. The CDR3 runs to 15 residues. The V and J ends lost 0 bases and 1 base respectively, with 10 bases between them. For the CDR3, the DNA is TGCGCCAGCAGCTTGGTGGGGGTGGCGAACACTGAAGCTTTCTTT. Encoded protein: CASSLVGVANTEAFF.

This sequence joins TRBV20-1 and TRBJ2-6; D gene ambiguous. The CDR3 has 19 residues. From germline, CDR1 is DFQATT and CDR2 SNEGSKA (reference sequence). V lost 1 base to trimming and J lost 0 bases, with 19 bases between them. Written as DNA, the CDR3 is TGCAGTGCTAGAGGCATTTTCCCGAAACCTAGCTCTGGGGCCAACGTCCTGACTTTC. It codes for CSARGIFPKPSSGANVLTF.

This clonotype has only a few counts. The chain recombines TRBV9 with TRBJ2-7; D is tentatively TRBD1 or TRBD2 (5 bases each). The germline CDR1 and CDR2 sequences are SGDLS and YYNGEE. Deletions cut 3 bases from V and 6 bases from J, with 19 bases between. The CDR3 has 15 amino acids. CDR3 amino acids: CASSAYSGTPVEQYF. The CDR3 DNA reads as TGTGCCAGCAGCGCCTACTCCGGGACCCCCGTCGAGCAGTACTTC.

Of note for this clonotype: Possible read error: a much larger clone is one base away. The chain couples TRBV18 to TRBJ2-7; 8 positions agree with TRBD1. Trimming removed 4 bases from V and 7 bases from J; junction bases left unmatched: 9. This CDR3 comprises 14 residues. Germline CDR1 is KGHSH and CDR2 is LQKENI. The CDR3 protein is CASSLGTGRSEQYF. CDR3 DNA sequence: TGTGCCAGCTCACTGGGGACAGGAAGGAGTGAGCAGTACTTC.

Regarding this clonotype: A much larger clone differs by one base, so this may be a read error. The V gene is TRBV27, the J gene TRBJ2-5; D remains unclear. CDR1 MNHEY and CDR2 SMNVEV come from the germline V gene (reference sequence). The CDR3 is made up of 13 amino acids. Here the CDR3 DNA reads TGTGCCGGCAGTTTGGCGGACCAAGAGACCCAGTACTTC. It codes for CAGSLADQETQYF.

This clonotype was picked up a small number of times. The V call is TRBV6-9, the J call TRBJ2-7; 7 bases fit TRBD1. The germline gives CDR1 MNHGY, CDR2 SVAAGI. CDR3 length: 18 amino acids. Losses at the gene ends were 5 bases for V and 2 bases for J; bases not matched to a gene: 18. CDR3 in amino acids: CASSLGFFGAGGPYEQYF. CDR3 coding DNA: TGTGCCAGCAGTCTGGGCTTTTTCGGGGCAGGGGGACCCTACGAGCAGTACTTC.

This clonotype was seen repeatedly, ten times or more. The chain uses TRBV7-9 and TRBJ2-5, with D possibly being TRBD1 or TRBD2 (5 bases each). V dropped 6 bases and J dropped 2 bases, with 25 bases sitting between them. In germline, CDR1 is SEHNR, CDR2 FQNEAQ (reference sequence). The CDR3 runs 18 residues. DNA of the CDR3: TGTGCCAGCAGACGCTCCGGGACGCCTTTTGGGCATCAAGAGACCCAGTACTTC. Protein: CASRRSGTPFGHQETQYF.

The chain employs TRBV20-1 and TRBJ2-7, with D perhaps assigned TRBD1 or TRBD2 (5 bases each). The V end was cut by 5 bases, the J end by 4 bases, with 18 bases between. Germline V lookup: CDR1 DFQATT, CDR2 SNEGSKA (reference sequence). The CDR3 consists of 14 residues. The CDR3 bases are TGCAGTGCTCTCCATGGGGACGGCGGGTACGAGCAGTACTTC. This translates into CSALHGDGGYEQYF.

In this sample, this clonotype turned up many times. The J gene is TRBJ1-2, the V gene TRBV3-1, with D tentatively TRBD1 (6 bases). With 3 bases removed from V and 8 bases from J, the gap between germline ends came to 13 bases. This CDR3 has 13 amino acids. Germline loops: CDR1 LGHDT, CDR2 YNNKEL (reference sequence). The CDR3 loop is CASSQAQGLGYTF. The DNA for the CDR3 is TGTGCCAGCAGCCAGGCGCAGGGGTTGGGCTACACCTTC.

The chain employs TRBV9 and TRBJ1-1; D is undetermined. The CDR3 totals 15 residues. Deletions cut 3 bases from V and 1 base from J, with 13 bases between. Germline V gene lookup returns CDR1 SGDLS and CDR2 YYNGEE. The CDR3, as DNA: TGTGCCAGCAGCGAGCCCGGACGGGAGAACACTGAAGCTTTCTTT. Translating gives CASSEPGRENTEAFF.

The V gene is TRBV20-1, the J gene TRBJ2-3; TRBD2 matches 9 bases. This CDR3 is built from 15 residues. V shed 5 bases and J 2 bases; nucleotides not matched to a gene: 8. Per germline, CDR1 DFQATT and CDR2 SNEGSKA (reference sequence). The CDR3 nucleotides read TGCAGTGCTCCAGAGGGCGGGGGGGCCACAGATACGCAGTATTTT. Amino acids: CSAPEGGGATDTQYF.